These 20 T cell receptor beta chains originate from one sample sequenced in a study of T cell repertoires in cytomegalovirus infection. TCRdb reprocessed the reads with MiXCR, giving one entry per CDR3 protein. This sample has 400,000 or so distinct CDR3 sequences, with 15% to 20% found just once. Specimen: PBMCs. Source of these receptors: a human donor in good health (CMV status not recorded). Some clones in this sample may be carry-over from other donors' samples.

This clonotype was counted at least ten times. For the CDR3, the DNA is TGTGCCAGCAGCTCGGGACTAGCGGGAGTGGGCGAGCAGTACGTC. Translated: CASSSGLAGVGEQYV. V usage is TRBV7-8 and J usage is TRBJ2-7; TRBD2 aligns across 14 bases. The CDR3 contains 15 residues. Trimming removed 4 bases from V and 6 bases from J; junction bases left unmatched: 5. Germline V gene data show CDR1 as SGHVS and CDR2 as FQNEAQ.

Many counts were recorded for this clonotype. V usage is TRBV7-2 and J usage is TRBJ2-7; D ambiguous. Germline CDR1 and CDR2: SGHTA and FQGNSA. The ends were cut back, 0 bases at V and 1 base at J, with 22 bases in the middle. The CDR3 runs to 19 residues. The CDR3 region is CASSLARVSPYDSSYEQYF. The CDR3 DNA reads TGTGCCAGCAGCTTAGCGCGAGTATCACCCTACGACTCTTCCTACGAGCAGTACTTC.

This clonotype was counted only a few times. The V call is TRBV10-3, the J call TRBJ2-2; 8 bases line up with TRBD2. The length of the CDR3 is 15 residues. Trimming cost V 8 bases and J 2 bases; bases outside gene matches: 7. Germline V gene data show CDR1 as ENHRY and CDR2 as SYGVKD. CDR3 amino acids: CAIPGIAGNTGELFF. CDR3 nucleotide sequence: TGTGCCATCCCCGGCATAGCGGGAAACACCGGGGAGCTGTTTTTT.

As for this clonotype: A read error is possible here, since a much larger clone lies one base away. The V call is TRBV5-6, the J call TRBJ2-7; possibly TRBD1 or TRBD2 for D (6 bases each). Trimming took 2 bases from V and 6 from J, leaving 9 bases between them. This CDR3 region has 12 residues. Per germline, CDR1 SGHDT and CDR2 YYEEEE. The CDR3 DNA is TGTGCCAGCAGCTTAGGGGGGAGCGAGCAGTACTTC. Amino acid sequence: CASSLGGSEQYF.

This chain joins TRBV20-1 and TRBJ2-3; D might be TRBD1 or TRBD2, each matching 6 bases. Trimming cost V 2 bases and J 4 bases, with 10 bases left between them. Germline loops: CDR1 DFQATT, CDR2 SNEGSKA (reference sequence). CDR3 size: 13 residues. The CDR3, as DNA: TGCAGTGCTAGACTCGGGGGCGCAGATACGCAGTATTTT. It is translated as CSARLGGADTQYF.

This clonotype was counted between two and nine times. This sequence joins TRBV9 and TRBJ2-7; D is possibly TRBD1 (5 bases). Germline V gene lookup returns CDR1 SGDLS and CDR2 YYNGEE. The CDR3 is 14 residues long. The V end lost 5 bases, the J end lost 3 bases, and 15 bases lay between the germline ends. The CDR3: CASSNRRMDYEQYF. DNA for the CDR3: TGTGCCAGCAGTAACAGGCGTATGGACTACGAGCAGTACTTC.

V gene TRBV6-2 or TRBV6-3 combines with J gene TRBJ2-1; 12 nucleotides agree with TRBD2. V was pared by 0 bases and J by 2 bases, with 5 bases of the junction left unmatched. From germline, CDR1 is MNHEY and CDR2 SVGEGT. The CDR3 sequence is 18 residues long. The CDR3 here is CASSYSTSGRLTYNEQFF. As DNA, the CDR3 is TGTGCCAGCAGTTACTCGACTAGCGGGAGATTGACCTACAATGAGCAGTTCTTC.

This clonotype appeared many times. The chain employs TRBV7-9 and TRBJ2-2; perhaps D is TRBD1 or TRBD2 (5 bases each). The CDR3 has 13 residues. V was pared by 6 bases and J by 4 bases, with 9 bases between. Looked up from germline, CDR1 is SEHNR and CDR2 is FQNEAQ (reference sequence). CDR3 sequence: CASRTGGTGELFF. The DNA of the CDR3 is TGTGCCAGCAGGACTGGGGGCACCGGGGAGCTGTTTTTT.

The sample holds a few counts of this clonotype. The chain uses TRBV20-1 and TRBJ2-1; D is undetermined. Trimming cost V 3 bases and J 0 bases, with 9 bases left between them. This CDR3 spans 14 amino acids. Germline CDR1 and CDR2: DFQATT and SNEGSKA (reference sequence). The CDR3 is CSARNLNSYNEQFF. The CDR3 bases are TGCAGTGCTAGGAACTTGAACTCCTACAATGAGCAGTTCTTC.

The CDR3 nucleotides are TGTGCCAGCAGCCAAGGATTTCCGACTAGCGGATCTCTCTACGAGCAGTACTTC. This translates into CASSQGFPTSGSLYEQYF. The chain couples TRBV4-2 to TRBJ2-7, with 9 bases lining up with TRBD2. CDR1 LGHNA and CDR2 YNFKEQ come from the germline V gene. The J segment lost 3 bases and the V segment lost 1 base, leaving 13 bases of the junction unmatched. The CDR3 extends over 18 amino acids.

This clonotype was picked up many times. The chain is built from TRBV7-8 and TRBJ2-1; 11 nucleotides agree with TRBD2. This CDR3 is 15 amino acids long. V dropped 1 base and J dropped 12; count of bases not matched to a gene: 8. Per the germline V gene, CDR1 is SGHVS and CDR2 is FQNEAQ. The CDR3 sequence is CASSLVAGGALTQFF. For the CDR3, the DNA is TGTGCCAGCAGCTTAGTAGCGGGGGGGGCCTTGACGCAGTTCTTC.

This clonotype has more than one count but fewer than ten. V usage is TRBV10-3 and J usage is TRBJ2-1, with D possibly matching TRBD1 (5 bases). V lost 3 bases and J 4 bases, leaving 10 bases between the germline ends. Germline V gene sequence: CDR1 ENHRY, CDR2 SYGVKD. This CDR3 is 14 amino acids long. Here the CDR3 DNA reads TGTGCCATCAGTGATGGCCAGGGATACAATGAGCAGTTCTTC. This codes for CAISDGQGYNEQFF.

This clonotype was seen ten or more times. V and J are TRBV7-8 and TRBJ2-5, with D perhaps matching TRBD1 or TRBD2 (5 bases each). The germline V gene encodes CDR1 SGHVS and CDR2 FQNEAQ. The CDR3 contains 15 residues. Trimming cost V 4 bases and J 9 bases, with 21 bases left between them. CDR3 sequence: CASSSHHGASGAQYF. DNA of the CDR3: TGTGCCAGCAGCTCCCATCACGGGGCGTCCGGGGCCCAGTACTTC.

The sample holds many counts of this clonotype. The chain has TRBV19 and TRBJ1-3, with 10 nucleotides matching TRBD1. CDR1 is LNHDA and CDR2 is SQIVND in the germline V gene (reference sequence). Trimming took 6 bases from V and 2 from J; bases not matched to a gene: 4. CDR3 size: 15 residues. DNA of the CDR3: TGTGCCAGTAGCCCCGGGACAGGGGCTGGAAACACCATATATTTT. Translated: CASSPGTGAGNTIYF.

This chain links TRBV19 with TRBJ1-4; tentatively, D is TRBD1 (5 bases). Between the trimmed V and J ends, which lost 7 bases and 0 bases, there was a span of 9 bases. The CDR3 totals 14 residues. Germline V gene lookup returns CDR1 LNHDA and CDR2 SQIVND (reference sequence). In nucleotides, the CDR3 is TGTGCCAGTAAAGCGACAGCAACTAATGAAAAACTGTTTTTT. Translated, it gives CASKATATNEKLFF.

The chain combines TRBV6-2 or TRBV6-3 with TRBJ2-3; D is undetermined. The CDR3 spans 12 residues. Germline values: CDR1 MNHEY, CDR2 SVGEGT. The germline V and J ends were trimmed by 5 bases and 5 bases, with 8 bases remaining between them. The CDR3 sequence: CASSIRRDTQYF. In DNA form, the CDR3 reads TGTGCCAGCAGTATCCGCCGAGATACGCAGTATTTT.

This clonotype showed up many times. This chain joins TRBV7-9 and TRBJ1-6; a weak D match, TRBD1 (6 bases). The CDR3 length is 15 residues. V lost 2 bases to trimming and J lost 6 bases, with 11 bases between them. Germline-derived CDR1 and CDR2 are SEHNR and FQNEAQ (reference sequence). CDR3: CASSLSGQSNSPLHF. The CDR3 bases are TGTGCCAGCAGCTTATCGGGACAAAGTAATTCACCCCTCCACTTT.

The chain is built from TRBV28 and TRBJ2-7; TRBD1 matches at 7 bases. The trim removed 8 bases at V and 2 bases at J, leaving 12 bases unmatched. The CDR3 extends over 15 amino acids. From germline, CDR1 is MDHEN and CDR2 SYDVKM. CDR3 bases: TGTGCCAGCCCTCCAGGGGGAGCTGTCCCCTACGAGCAGTACTTC. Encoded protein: CASPPGGAVPYEQYF.

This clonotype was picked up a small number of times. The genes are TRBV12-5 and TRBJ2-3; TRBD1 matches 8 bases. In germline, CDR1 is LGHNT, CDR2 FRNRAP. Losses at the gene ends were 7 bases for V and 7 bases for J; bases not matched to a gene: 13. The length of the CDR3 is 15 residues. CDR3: CASAQGAPIDHTQYF. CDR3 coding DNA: TGTGCTAGTGCCCAGGGGGCCCCTATCGATCATACGCAGTATTTT.

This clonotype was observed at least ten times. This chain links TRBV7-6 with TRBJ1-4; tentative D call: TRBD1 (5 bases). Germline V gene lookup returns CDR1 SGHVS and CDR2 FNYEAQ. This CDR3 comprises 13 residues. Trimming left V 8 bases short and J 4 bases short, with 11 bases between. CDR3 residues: CASSGPINEKLFF. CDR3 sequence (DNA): TGTGCCAGCTCGGGACCGATTAATGAAAAACTGTTTTTT.